The 32 T cell receptor beta chains listed next were all sequenced from one sample in a study of glioma-infiltrating T cells. The iRepertoire nested amplicon-rescue multiplex PCR amplified TCR alpha and beta CDR3s from RNA. TCRdb re-called the multiplex PCR reads through MiXCR, storing one row per CDR3 protein. The sample records 300,000 to 400,000 distinct CDR3 sequences, around 38% being singletons. Sample: glioma tissue, nonneoplastic brain tissue, or PBMCs (not recorded which). These receptors all come from a human donor with low-grade glioma or glioblastoma, undergoing nonglioma brain surgery, or in good health (not recorded which).

The chain recombines TRBV7-9 with TRBJ2-3; D gene unclear. Trimming took 1 base from V and 5 from J, leaving 7 bases between them. The CDR3 loop spans 13 amino acids. CDR1 SEHNR and CDR2 FQNEAQ come from the germline V gene (reference sequence). The DNA for the CDR3 is TGTGCCAGCAGCTTAGTGGTTCAAGATACGCAGTATTTT. It encodes CASSLVVQDTQYF.

This clonotype was seen many times. The rearrangement links TRBV25-1 to TRBJ2-3, with 7 bases fitting TRBD2. The CDR3 consists of 16 residues. After removal of 1 base from V and 0 bases from J, the junction contained 4 bases not matched to a gene. Per germline, CDR1 MGHDK and CDR2 SYGVNS. The CDR3 DNA follows: TGTGCCAGCAGTGAATGGATAGCGGGTAGCACAGATACGCAGTATTTT. It is translated as CASSEWIAGSTDTQYF.

In the case of this clonotype: A read error may explain this, as a much larger clone is one base away. The rearrangement uses TRBV20-1 and TRBJ1-1; D is undetermined. This CDR3 spans 14 amino acids. The germline V gene has CDR1 DFQATT and CDR2 SNEGSKA (reference sequence). V dropped 5 bases and J dropped 1 base, with 14 bases sitting between them. This CDR3 is CSAPTHYRNTEAFF. CDR3 coding DNA: TGCAGTGCTCCCACCCACTACAGGAACACTGAAGCTTTCTTT.

In the case of this clonotype: A much larger clone lies one base from this, so it may be a read error. It is likely a read error, because the conserved phenylalanine at the end of the CDR3 is missing. V and J are TRBV6-1 and TRBJ2-7, with TRBD1 matching 9 bases. V shed 7 bases and J 6 bases; nucleotides not matched to a gene: 10. The CDR3 consists of 14 residues. Germline V CDR1 and CDR2: MNHNS, SASEGT. The CDR3 DNA reads as TGTGCCAGCAACCCCGGGACAGGGCCCATCGAGCAGTACCTC. It translates to CASNPGTGPIEQYL.

The rearrangement links TRBV7-2 to TRBJ1-5; TRBD1 might be the D (5 bases). The germline CDR1 and CDR2 sequences are SGHTA and FQGNSA. V lost 5 bases to trimming and J lost 7 bases, with 18 bases between them. The CDR3 is 15 residues long. The chain's CDR3 is CASSLGWGIGQPQHF. The CDR3 region has the DNA TGTGCCAGCAGCCTGGGGTGGGGGATTGGACAGCCCCAGCATTTT.

The genes are TRBV3-1 and TRBJ2-5; 7 nucleotides align to TRBD1. The CDR3 is 16 residues long. V shed 0 bases, J shed 3 bases, and the junction held 7 bases outside the gene matches. CDR1 LGHDT and CDR2 YNNKEL come from the germline V gene (reference sequence). In nucleotides, the CDR3 is TGTGCCAGCAGCCAAGAATTCCGGGACAGAAAAGAGACCCAGTACTTC. As protein: CASSQEFRDRKETQYF.

The rearrangement joins TRBV20-1 to TRBJ2-1, with D unresolved. V lost 6 bases and J 8 bases, leaving 20 bases between the germline ends. The CDR3 has 14 amino acids. CDR1 and CDR2 from the germline V gene are DFQATT and SNEGSKA (reference sequence). The CDR3 spells CSARPFERTHEQFF. The CDR3 DNA is TGCAGTGCCAGACCCTTTGAGAGGACCCATGAGCAGTTCTTC.

This clonotype has a handful of counts. The chain uses TRBV7-2 and TRBJ1-2; 8 positions agree with TRBD1. V shed 5 bases and J 7 bases; nucleotides not matched to a gene: 15. The CDR3 is 16 residues long. CDR1 and CDR2 (germline): SGHTA, FQGNSA. CDR3 sequence (DNA): TGTGCCAGCAGCGGCTTACGTTCAGGGGGCGCGGGTGGCTACACCTTC. This translates into CASSGLRSGGAGGYTF. Looking up the rest from reference TRBV7-2 and TRBJ1-2 gives the full variable domain: GAGVSQSPSNKVTEKGKDVELRCDPISGHTALYWYRQSLGQGLEFLIYFQGNSAPDKSGLPSDRFSAERTGGSVSTLTIQRTQQEDSAVYLCASSGLRSGGAGGYTFGSGTRLTVV.

The chain recombines TRBV6-6 with TRBJ1-5; no firm D call. Germline V gene sequence: CDR1 MNHNY, CDR2 SVGAGI (reference sequence). The CDR3 has 17 residues. The germline V and J ends were trimmed by 4 bases and 8 bases, with 24 bases remaining between them. CDR3 amino acids: CASSSLAAGAGNEPQHF. CDR3 nucleotides: TGTGCCAGCAGTTCCCTGGCGGCGGGTGCCGGGAATGAGCCCCAGCATTTT.

The sample holds a few counts of this clonotype. The CDR3 coding sequence is TGTGCCAGCAGACAAACAAGCGGAATCTCCTACGAGCAGTACTTC. Translating gives CASRQTSGISYEQYF. This chain joins TRBV6-1 and TRBJ2-7; TRBD2 might be the D (5 bases). CDR3 length equals 15 residues. The V end was cut by 6 bases, the J end by 0 bases, with 15 bases between. Germline V gene data show CDR1 as MNHNS and CDR2 as SASEGT.

On this clonotype itself: A read error is possible here, since a much larger clone lies one base away. Because it lacks the conserved phenylalanine or tryptophan at the end, this CDR3 is likely a read error. The chain links TRBV28 to TRBJ1-2; the D is unclear. Trimming pared 5 bases from V and 2 bases from J, leaving 9 bases between. Germline V gives CDR1 MDHEN, CDR2 SYDVKM. The CDR3 loop spans 13 amino acids. The CDR3 sequence is CASSIPENYGYTS. The CDR3 DNA reads TGTGCCAGCAGTATTCCAGAGAACTATGGCTACACCTCC.

V is TRBV7-2 and J is TRBJ2-7; D is possibly TRBD1 or TRBD2 (6 bases each). Germline values: CDR1 SGHTA, CDR2 FQGNSA. Trimming removed 2 bases at V and 3 bases at J, with 11 bases between. The CDR3 contains 14 residues. CDR3 DNA: TGTGCCAGCAGCTTACTCCGGGGGCTCTACGAGCAGTACTTC. Translating it yields CASSLLRGLYEQYF.

In regard to this clonotype: The junction departs from the called germline gene at one end, perhaps through a read error. The chain carries TRBV6-2 or TRBV6-3 and TRBJ1-1; D perhaps matches TRBD1 (5 bases). The germline V gene encodes CDR1 MNHEY and CDR2 SVGEGT. The CDR3 consists of 12 residues. In DNA form, the CDR3 reads TGTGCCAGCAGCTACCCGGACACTGAAGCTTCCTTT. This sequence encodes CASSYPDTEASF.

This clonotype has more than one count but fewer than ten. V gene TRBV28 combines with J gene TRBJ2-7; 7 bases align to TRBD1. Germline assignment: CDR1 MDHEN and CDR2 SYDVKM. The J segment lost 0 bases and the V segment lost 6 bases, leaving 5 bases of the junction unmatched. The CDR3 is 14 residues long. CDR3 nucleotides: TGTGCCAGCAGGCCTCGGACAGGCTCCTACGAGCAGTACTTC. Protein product: CASRPRTGSYEQYF.

Worth noting for this clonotype: A much larger clone lies a single base off, so this may be a read error. The genes are TRBV12-3 or TRBV12-4 and TRBJ2-2; D possibly corresponds to TRBD2 (6 bases). This CDR3 has 12 amino acids. The CDR3 bases are TGTGCCAGCAGTACCCGCACCGGGGGGCTGTTTTTT. It translates to CASSTRTGGLFF.

This clonotype was counted only a few times. CDR3 nucleotides: TGTGCCAGCAGCCGTCGGGCGCGGGGATCTAGCACAGATACGCAGTATTTT. This gives the protein CASSRRARGSSTDTQYF. The chain is built from TRBV7-6 and TRBJ2-3; maybe TRBD2 (6 bases). This CDR3 has 17 amino acids. CDR1 SGHVS and CDR2 FNYEAQ come from the germline V gene. V was pared by 5 bases and J by 0 bases, with 18 bases between.

The chain recombines TRBV20-1 with TRBJ2-7; TRBD1 matches 7 bases. This CDR3 contains 12 residues. With V trimmed by 8 bases and J by 5 bases, 9 bases remained unmatched. Germline CDR1 and CDR2: DFQATT and SNEGSKA (reference sequence). The CDR3 loop reads CSSNEGADEQYF. DNA for the CDR3: TGCAGTTCAAACGAGGGGGCTGACGAGCAGTACTTC.

On this clonotype itself: A much larger clone is a single base away; this may be a read error. The V and J genes are TRBV6-6 and TRBJ1-1, with D unresolved. The germline CDR1 and CDR2 sequences are MNHNY and SVGAGI (reference sequence). The germline V and J ends were trimmed by 2 bases and 4 bases, with 11 bases remaining between them. This CDR3 is 14 amino acids long. CDR3 region: CASSYVAMGTEAFF. CDR3 sequence (DNA): TGTGCCAGCAGTTACGTGGCAATGGGCACTGAAGCTTTCTTT.

The gene calls are TRBV10-3 and TRBJ1-5; D is unclear. Germline assignment: CDR1 ENHRY and CDR2 SYGVKD. The V end lost 3 bases, the J end lost 6 bases, and 15 bases lay between the germline ends. The CDR3 has 15 residues. The chain's CDR3 is CAISDDLQVGQPQHF. The DNA for the CDR3 is TGTGCCATCAGTGACGACTTGCAGGTAGGTCAGCCCCAGCATTTT.

Concerning this clonotype: A junction boundary mismatches the germline segment, possibly from a read error. J is TRBJ1-3 and V is TRBV27, with D tentatively TRBD1 (5 bases). CDR1 and CDR2 from the germline V gene are MNHEY and SMNVEV (reference sequence). The length of the CDR3 is 13 residues. The CDR3 sequence is CASKHGTGNAIYF. CDR3 nucleotide sequence: TGTGCCAGCAAGCACGGGACTGGAAACGCCATATATTTT.

This clonotype was counted between two and nine times. CDR3 bases: TGTGCCAGCAGCCACCCCTCGGCGGAGGGCTCTGGAAACACCATATATTTT. Protein product: CASSHPSAEGSGNTIYF. This chain links TRBV4-2 with TRBJ1-3; D gene unclear. The CDR3 totals 17 residues. The V and J ends lost 3 bases and 0 bases respectively, with 15 bases between them. From germline, CDR1 is LGHNA and CDR2 YNFKEQ.

This clonotype was observed many times. V and J are TRBV5-4 and TRBJ1-1; maybe TRBD1 (6 bases). The CDR3 covers 14 residues. Deletions cut 5 bases from V and 1 base from J, with 12 bases between. Germline V gives CDR1 SGHNT, CDR2 YYREEE (reference sequence). In nucleotides, the CDR3 is TGTGCCAGCAGTCTGAGGACAGAGAACACTGAAGCTTTCTTT. Protein: CASSLRTENTEAFF.

Only a few counts were recorded for this clonotype. The chain carries TRBV7-3 and TRBJ2-1; 9 positions match TRBD2. With 2 bases clipped from V and 4 bases from J, the junction kept 9 bases outside the gene matches. CDR3 length equals 17 residues. Germline-derived CDR1 and CDR2 are SGHTA and FQGTGA. The DNA of the CDR3 is TGTGCCAGCAGCTTATTTCGGTCTAGCGGGACATACAATGAGCAGTTCTTC. Protein product: CASSLFRSSGTYNEQFF. The full variable domain, in which reference TRBV7-3 and TRBJ2-1 provide the parts outside the CDR3, is GAGVSQTPSNKVTEKGKYVELRCDPISGHTALYWYRQSLGQGPEFLIYFQGTGAADDSGLPNDRFFAVRPEGSVSTLKIQRTERGDSAVYLCASSLFRSSGTYNEQFFGPGTRLTVL.

This chain links TRBV27 with TRBJ2-7; maybe TRBD2 (5 bases). The V gene's germline CDR1 is MNHEY and CDR2 SMNVEV (reference sequence). CDR3 length equals 14 residues. With 2 bases removed from V and 3 bases from J, the gap between germline ends came to 11 bases. CDR3 nucleotide sequence: TGTGCCAGCAGTTTACACCTAGGAGGCTACGAGCAGTACTTC. Translated: CASSLHLGGYEQYF.

This clonotype was recorded many times. The rearrangement joins TRBV27 to TRBJ2-1, with unresolved D. In germline, CDR1 is MNHEY, CDR2 SMNVEV (reference sequence). The length of the CDR3 is 14 residues. V was clipped by 7 bases and J by 3 bases, with 13 bases between them. The CDR3 region has the DNA TGTGCCAGCAAGAGGCGGATTTACTACAATGAGCAGTTCTTC. This codes for CASKRRIYYNEQFF.

A word on this clonotype: Compared with germline, one end of the junction differs, possibly owing to a read error. The V gene is TRBV20-1, the J gene TRBJ2-2, with D tentatively TRBD2 (6 bases). The CDR3 consists of 14 residues. The V gene's germline CDR1 is DFQATT and CDR2 SNEGSKA (reference sequence). CDR3 nucleotide sequence: TGCAGTGATAGAGCCGGGAGGAACACCGGGGAGCTGTTTTTT. Translation gives CSDRAGRNTGELFF.

The chain has TRBV11-1 and TRBJ2-3; D is ambiguous. Germline V gene sequence: CDR1 SGHAT, CDR2 FQDESV (reference sequence). CDR3 length: 14 amino acids. V was clipped by 5 bases and J by 3 bases, with 12 bases between them. The CDR3 coding sequence is TGTGCCAGCAGCCCCGAGGTTGAGACAGATACGCAGTATTTT. This sequence encodes CASSPEVETDTQYF.

Comments on this clonotype: This sequence may be a read error, since a much larger clone differs from it by one base. The CDR3 region is CASSYSGSENSGELFF. The CDR3 DNA is TGTGCCAGCAGTTACTCGGGTAGCGAGAATAGCGGGGAGCTGTTTTTT. The chain recombines TRBV6-6 with TRBJ2-2; D might be TRBD2 (5 bases). The CDR3 runs 16 residues. V was clipped by 0 bases and J by 7 bases, with 15 bases between them. CDR1 and CDR2 (germline): MNHNY, SVGAGI (reference sequence).

This rearrangement joins TRBV20-1 to TRBJ1-6; D is perhaps TRBD1 (6 bases). This CDR3 contains 14 residues. V dropped 3 bases and J dropped 13 bases, with 19 bases sitting between them. CDR1 is DFQATT and CDR2 is SNEGSKA in the germline V gene (reference sequence). CDR3 DNA sequence: TGCAGTGCTAGCCCGGACAGTCTCGACTCTCCCCTCCACTTT. Residues: CSASPDSLDSPLHF.

Concerning this clonotype: A read error may be the cause here, since a much bigger clone is one base away. J is TRBJ2-3 and V is TRBV28, with D hard to call. The CDR3 covers 13 residues. The germline V gene encodes CDR1 MDHEN and CDR2 SYDVKM. The CDR3 loop is CASSPGSADTEYF. For the CDR3, the DNA is TGTGCCAGCAGCCCCGGATCGGCAGATACGGAGTATTTT. Full variable domain (outside the CDR3, taken from reference TRBV28 and TRBJ2-3): DVKVTQSSRYLVKRTGEKVFLECVQDMDHENMFWYRQDPGLGLRLIYFSYDVKMKEKGDIPEGYSVSREKKERFSLILESASTNQTSMYLCASSPGSADTEYFGPGTRLTVL.

This clonotype occurred once. The chain couples TRBV20-1 to TRBJ2-5; tentatively, D is TRBD2 (5 bases). The CDR3 is 11 amino acids. From germline, CDR1 is DFQATT and CDR2 SNEGSKA (reference sequence). The chain's CDR3 is CNIMAGETQYF. The CDR3 nucleotides read TGCAATATTATGGCGGGAGAGACCCAGTACTTC.

The chain has TRBV18 and TRBJ1-2; 7 bases agree with TRBD1. This CDR3 has 14 amino acids. CDR1 KGHSH and CDR2 LQKENI come from the germline V gene. The V and J ends lost 2 bases and 4 bases, in that order; junction bases with no gene match: 4. The CDR3 nucleotides read TGTGCCAGCTCACCAAGCGGGACAGTCTATGGCTACACCTTC. Its translation: CASSPSGTVYGYTF.